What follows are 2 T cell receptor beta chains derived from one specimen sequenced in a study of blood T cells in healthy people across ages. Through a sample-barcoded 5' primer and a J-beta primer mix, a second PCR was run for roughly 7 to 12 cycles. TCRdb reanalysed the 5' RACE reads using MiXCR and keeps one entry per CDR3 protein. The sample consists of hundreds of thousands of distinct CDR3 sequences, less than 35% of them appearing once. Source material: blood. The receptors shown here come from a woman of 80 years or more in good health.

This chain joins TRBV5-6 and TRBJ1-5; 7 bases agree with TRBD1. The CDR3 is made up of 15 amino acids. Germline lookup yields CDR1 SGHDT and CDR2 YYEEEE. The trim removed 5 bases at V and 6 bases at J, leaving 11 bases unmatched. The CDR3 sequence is CASSRRGTEGQPQHF. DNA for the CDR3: TGTGCCAGCAGTAGACGCGGGACAGAGGGTCAGCCCCAGCATTTT.

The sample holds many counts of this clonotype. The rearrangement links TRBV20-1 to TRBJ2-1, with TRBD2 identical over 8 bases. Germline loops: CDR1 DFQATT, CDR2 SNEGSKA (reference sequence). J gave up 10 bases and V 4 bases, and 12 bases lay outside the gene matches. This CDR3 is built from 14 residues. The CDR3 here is CSAKGLGDGKEQFF. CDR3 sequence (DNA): TGCAGTGCTAAGGGACTAGGGGATGGAAAAGAGCAGTTCTTC.